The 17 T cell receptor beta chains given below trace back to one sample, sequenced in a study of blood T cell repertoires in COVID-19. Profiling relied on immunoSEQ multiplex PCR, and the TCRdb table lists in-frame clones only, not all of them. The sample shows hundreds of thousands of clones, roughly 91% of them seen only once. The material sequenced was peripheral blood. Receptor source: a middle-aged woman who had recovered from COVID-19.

This chain's CDR3 is CASSPGLDTQYF. The CDR3 bases are TGTGCCAGCAGTCCGGGACTAGATACGCAGTATTTT. The gene calls are TRBV6-5 and TRBJ2-3; perhaps TRBD2 as D (6 bases). Germline CDR1 reads MNHEY; CDR2 reads SVGAGI. Trimming left V 5 bases short and J 5 bases short, with 8 bases between. The CDR3 runs 12 residues.

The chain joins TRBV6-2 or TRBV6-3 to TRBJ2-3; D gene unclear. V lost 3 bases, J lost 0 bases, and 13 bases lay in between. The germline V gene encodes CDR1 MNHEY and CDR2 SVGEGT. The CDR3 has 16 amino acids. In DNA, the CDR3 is TGTGCCAGCAGTTATGTCGAGCCCGCTAGCACAGATACGCAGTATTTT. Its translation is CASSYVEPASTDTQYF.

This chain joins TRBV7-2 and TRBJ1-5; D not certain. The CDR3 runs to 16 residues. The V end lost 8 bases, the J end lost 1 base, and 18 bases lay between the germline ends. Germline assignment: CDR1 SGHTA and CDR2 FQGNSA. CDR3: CASAPGWRGSNQPQHF. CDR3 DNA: TGTGCCAGCGCCCCCGGGTGGCGCGGGAGCAATCAGCCCCAGCATTTT. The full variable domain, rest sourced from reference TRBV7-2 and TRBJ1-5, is GAGVSQSPSNKVTEKGKDVELRCDPISGHTALYWYRQSLGQGLEFLIYFQGNSAPDKSGLPSDRFSAERTGGSVSTLTIQRTQQEDSAVYLCASAPGWRGSNQPQHFGDGTRLSIL.

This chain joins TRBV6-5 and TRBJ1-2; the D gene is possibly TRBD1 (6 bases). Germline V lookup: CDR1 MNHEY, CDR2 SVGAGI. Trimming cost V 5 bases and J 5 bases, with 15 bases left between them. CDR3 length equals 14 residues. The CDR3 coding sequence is TGTGCCAGCAGTCCACCGGACAGCAGATATGGCTACACCTTC. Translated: CASSPPDSRYGYTF.

The DNA for the CDR3 is TGTGCCAGCAGCGTAGCGGGGCTGGACAGGTGGGCCTCTGGCTACACCTTC. Amino acids: CASSVAGLDRWASGYTF. The chain combines TRBV9 with TRBJ1-2; 7 nucleotides align to TRBD1. Trimming at V came to 0 bases and at J to 7 bases, leaving 15 bases not matched to a gene. CDR3 length equals 17 residues. Germline-derived CDR1 and CDR2 are SGDLS and YYNGEE.

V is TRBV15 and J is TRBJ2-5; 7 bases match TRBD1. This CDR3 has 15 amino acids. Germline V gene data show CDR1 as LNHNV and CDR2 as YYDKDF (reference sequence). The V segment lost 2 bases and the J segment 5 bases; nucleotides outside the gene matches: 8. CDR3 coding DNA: TGTGCCACCAGCAGAAACAGGGGCCCTGGGGAGACCCAGTACTTC. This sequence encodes CATSRNRGPGETQYF.

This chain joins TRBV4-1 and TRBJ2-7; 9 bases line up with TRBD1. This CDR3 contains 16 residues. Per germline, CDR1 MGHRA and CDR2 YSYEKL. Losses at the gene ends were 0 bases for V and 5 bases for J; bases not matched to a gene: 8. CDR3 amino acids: CASSQDPGTGPHEQYF. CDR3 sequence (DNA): TGCGCCAGCAGCCAAGACCCCGGGACAGGGCCCCACGAGCAGTACTTC.

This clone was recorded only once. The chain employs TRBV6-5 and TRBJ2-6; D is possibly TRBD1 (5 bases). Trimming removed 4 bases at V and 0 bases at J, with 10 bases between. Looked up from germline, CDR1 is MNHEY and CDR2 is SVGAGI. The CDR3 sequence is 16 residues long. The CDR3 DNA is TGTGCCAGCAGTTTCCAGGGAAGCTCTGGGGCCAACGTCCTGACTTTC. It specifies CASSFQGSSGANVLTF.

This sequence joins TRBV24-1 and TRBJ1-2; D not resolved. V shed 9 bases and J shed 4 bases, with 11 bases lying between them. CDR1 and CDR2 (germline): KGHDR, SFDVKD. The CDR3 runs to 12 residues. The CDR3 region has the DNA TGTGCCACCTTGGCTCCTGGCTATGGCTACACCTTC. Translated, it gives CATLAPGYGYTF.

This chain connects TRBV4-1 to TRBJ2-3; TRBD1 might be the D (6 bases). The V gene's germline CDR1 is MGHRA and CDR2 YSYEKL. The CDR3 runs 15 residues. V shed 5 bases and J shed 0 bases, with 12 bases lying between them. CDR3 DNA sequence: TGCGCCAGCAGCGGGGGCCAACGCAGCACAGATACGCAGTATTTT. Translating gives CASSGGQRSTDTQYF.

The CDR3 sequence: CASSFKRANTGELFF. As DNA, the CDR3 is TGTGCCAGCAGCTTTAAGCGGGCGAACACCGGGGAGCTGTTTTTT. This chain uses TRBV7-3 with TRBJ2-2, with D possibly TRBD2 on 6 matching bases. In germline, CDR1 is SGHTA, CDR2 FQGTGA. The CDR3 covers 15 residues. V lost 3 bases to trimming and J lost 0 bases, with 8 bases between them.

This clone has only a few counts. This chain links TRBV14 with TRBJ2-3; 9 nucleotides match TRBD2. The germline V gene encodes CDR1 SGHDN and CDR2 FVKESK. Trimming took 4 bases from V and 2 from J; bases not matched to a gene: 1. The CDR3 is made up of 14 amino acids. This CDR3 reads CASSLAGATDTQYF. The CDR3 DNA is TGTGCCAGCAGCCTAGCGGGAGCCACAGATACGCAGTATTTT.

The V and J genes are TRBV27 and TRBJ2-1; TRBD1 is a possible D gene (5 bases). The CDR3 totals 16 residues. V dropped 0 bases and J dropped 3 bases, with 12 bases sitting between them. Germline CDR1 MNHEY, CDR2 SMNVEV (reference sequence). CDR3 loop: CASSLSGPLGYNEQFF. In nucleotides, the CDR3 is TGTGCCAGCAGTTTATCGGGGCCCTTAGGCTACAATGAGCAGTTCTTC.

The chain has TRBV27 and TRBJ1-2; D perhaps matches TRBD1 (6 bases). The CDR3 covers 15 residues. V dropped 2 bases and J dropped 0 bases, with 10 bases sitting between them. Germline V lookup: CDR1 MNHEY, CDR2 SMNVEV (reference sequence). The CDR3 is CASSLRAGANYGYTF. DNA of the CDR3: TGTGCCAGCAGTTTAAGGGCAGGGGCTAACTATGGCTACACCTTC.

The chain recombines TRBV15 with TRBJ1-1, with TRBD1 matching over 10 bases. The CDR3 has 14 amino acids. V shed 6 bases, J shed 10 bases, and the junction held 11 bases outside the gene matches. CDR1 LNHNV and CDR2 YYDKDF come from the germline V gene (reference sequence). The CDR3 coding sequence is TGTGCCACCAGGGGGACAGGGGTCTGGCGCGGAGCTTTCTTT. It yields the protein CATRGTGVWRGAFF.

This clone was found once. CDR3 sequence (DNA): TGTGCCTGGAGGCTTGGGGGAGGGCCGGGCGAGCAGTACTTC. Protein: CAWRLGGGPGEQYF. V gene TRBV30 combines with J gene TRBJ2-7; 7 nucleotides match TRBD2. Germline CDR1 reads GTSNPN; CDR2 reads SVGIG (reference sequence). There are 14 residues in the CDR3. Trimming removed 3 bases from V and 6 bases from J; junction bases left unmatched: 11.

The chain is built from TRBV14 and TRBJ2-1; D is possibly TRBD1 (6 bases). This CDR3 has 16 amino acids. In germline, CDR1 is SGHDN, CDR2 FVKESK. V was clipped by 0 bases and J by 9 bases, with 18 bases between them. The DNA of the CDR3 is TGTGCCAGCAGCCAAGATCCTGGACAGCTAGGGGGTGAGCAGTTCTTC. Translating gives CASSQDPGQLGGEQFF. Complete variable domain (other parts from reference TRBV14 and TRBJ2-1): EAGVTQFPSHSVIEKGQTVTLRCDPISGHDNLYWYRRVMGKEIKFLLHFVKESKQDESGMPNNRFLAERTGGTYSTLKVQPAELEDSGVYFCASSQDPGQLGGEQFFGPGTRLTVL.